This T cell receptor beta chain appears in the sequencing data of a study of T cell responses to AZD1222 COVID-19 vaccine. Trimming took 3 bases from V and 6 from J, leaving 8 bases between them. Per germline, CDR1 KGHDR and CDR2 SFDVKD. The CDR3 has 12 residues. Only in-frame clones appear in the TCRdb table, and some are missing; sequencing was by immunoSEQ multiplex PCR. The data contain 150,000 to 180,000 clones, more than 75% of them seen just once; the ten biggest clones take up approximately 19%. This clone was picked up a small number of times. The source material was peripheral blood, sampled on day 0 of AZD1222 vaccination. The V gene is TRBV24-1, the J gene TRBJ2-7; D is ambiguous. The sequence was obtained from an adult in good health. This CDR3 is CATSDPSPEQYF. The CDR3 bases are TGTGCCACCAGTGATCCCAGCCCCGAGCAGTACTTC.